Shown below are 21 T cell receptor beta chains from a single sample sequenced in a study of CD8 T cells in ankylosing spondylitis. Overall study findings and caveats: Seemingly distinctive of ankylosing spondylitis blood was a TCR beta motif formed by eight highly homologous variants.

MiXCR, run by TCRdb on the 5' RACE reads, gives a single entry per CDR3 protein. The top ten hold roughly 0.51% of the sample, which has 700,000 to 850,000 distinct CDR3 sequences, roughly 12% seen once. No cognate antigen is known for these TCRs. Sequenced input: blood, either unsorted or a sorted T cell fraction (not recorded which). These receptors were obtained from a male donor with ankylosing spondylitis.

DNA for the CDR3: TGTGCCAGCAGTTTTGTGACAGGGGGCAACTATGGCTACACCTTC. Encoded protein: CASSFVTGGNYGYTF. J is TRBJ1-2 and V is TRBV12-3 or TRBV12-4, with 10 bases lining up with TRBD1. The junction had 3 bases not matched to a gene; V was cut back by 3 bases and J by 2 bases. The CDR3 runs 15 residues.

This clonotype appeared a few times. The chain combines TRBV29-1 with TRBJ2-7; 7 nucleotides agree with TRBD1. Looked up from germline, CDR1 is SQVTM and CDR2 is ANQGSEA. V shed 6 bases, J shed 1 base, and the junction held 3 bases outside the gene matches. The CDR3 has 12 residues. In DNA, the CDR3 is TGCAGCGTCCGACAGGGATCCTACGAGCAGTACTTC. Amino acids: CSVRQGSYEQYF.

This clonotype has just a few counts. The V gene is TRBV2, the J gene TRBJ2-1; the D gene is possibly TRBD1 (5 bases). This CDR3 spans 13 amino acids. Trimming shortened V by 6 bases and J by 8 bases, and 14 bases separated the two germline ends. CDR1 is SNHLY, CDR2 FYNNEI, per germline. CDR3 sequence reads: CASRQEDADEQFF. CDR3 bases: TGTGCCAGCAGACAGGAAGACGCGGATGAGCAGTTCTTC.

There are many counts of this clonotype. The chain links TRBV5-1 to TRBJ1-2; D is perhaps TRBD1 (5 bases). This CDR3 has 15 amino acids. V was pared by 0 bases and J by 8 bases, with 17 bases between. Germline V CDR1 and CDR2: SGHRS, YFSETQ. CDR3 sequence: CASSLEGSRWSGYTF. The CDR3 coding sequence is TGCGCCAGCAGCTTGGAGGGGAGTAGGTGGTCCGGCTACACCTTC.

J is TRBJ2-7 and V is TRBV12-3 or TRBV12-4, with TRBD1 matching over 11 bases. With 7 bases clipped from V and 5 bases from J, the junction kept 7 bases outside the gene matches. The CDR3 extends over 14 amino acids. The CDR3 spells CASTWGTGGDEQYF. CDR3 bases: TGTGCCAGCACCTGGGGGACAGGGGGGGACGAGCAGTACTTC.

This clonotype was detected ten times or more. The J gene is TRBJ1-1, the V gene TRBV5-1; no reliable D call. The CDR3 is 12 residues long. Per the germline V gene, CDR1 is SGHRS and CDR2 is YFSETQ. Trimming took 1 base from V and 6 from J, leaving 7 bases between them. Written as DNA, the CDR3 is TGCGCCAGCAGCTTGAGCGGCCCTGAAGCTTTCTTT. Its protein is CASSLSGPEAFF.

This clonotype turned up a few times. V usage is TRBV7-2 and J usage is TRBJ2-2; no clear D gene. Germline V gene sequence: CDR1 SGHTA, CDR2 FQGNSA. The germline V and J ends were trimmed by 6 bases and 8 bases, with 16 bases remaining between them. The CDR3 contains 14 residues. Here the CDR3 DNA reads TGTGCCAGCAGTGCATCCATCCGAGGAGGGGAGCTGTTTTTT. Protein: CASSASIRGGELFF. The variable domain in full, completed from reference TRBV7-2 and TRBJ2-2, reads GAGVSQSPSNKVTEKGKDVELRCDPISGHTALYWYRQSLGQGLEFLIYFQGNSAPDKSGLPSDRFSAERTGGSVSTLTIQRTQQEDSAVYLCASSASIRGGELFFGEGSRLTVL.

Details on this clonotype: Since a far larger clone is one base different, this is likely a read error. The CDR3 DNA reads TGTGCCAGCGGCTTGAACACTGAAGCTTTCTTT. Amino acid sequence: CASGLNTEAFF. The chain joins TRBV6-1 to TRBJ1-1, with D unclear. The V end lost 8 bases, the J end lost 0 bases, and 4 bases lay between the germline ends. The CDR3 spans 11 residues. Germline assignment: CDR1 MNHNS and CDR2 SASEGT.

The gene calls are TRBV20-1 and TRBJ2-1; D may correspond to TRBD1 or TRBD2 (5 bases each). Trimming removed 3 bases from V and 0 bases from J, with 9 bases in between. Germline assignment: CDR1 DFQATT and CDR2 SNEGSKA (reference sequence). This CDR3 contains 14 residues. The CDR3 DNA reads TGCAGTGCTAGTCCAGGGAGCTCCTACAATGAGCAGTTCTTC. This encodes CSASPGSSYNEQFF.

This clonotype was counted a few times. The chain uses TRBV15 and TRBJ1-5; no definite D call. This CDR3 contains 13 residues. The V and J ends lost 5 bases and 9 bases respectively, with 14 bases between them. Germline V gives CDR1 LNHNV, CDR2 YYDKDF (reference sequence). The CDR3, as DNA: TGTGCCACCAGCCGGACGTTCGATCTGCCCCAGCATTTT. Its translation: CATSRTFDLPQHF.

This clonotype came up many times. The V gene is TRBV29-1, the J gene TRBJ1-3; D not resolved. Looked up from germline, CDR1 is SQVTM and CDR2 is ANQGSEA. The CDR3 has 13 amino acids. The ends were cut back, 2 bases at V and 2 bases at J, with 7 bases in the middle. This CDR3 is CSVESGTGNTIYF. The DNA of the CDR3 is TGCAGCGTTGAATCTGGGACTGGAAACACCATATATTTT.

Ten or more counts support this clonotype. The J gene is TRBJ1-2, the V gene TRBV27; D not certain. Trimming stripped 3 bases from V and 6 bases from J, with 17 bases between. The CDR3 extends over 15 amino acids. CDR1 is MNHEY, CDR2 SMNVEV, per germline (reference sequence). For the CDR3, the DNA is TGTGCCAGCAGTTTTCAAGGCCTGCCCCTCAATGGCTACACCTTC. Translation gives CASSFQGLPLNGYTF.

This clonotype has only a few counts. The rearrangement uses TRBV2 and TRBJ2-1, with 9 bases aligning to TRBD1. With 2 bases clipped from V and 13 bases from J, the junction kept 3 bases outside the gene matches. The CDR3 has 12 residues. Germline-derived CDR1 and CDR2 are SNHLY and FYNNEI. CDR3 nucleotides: TGTGCCAGCAGTGAACGGGACAGGGTCCAGTTCTTC. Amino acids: CASSERDRVQFF.

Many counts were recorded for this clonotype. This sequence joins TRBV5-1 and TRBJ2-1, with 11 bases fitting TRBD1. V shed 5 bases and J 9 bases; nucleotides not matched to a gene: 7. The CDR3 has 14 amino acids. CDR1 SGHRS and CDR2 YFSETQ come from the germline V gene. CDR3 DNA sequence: TGCGCCAGCAGTGTGGACAGGGGGCGAGTTGAGCAGTTCTTC. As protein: CASSVDRGRVEQFF.

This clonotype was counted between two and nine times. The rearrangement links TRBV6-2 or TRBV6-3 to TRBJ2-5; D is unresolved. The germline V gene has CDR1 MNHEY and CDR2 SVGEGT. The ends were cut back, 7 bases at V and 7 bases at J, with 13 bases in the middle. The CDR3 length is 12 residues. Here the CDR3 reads CASTPNVGTQYF. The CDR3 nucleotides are TGTGCCAGCACCCCTAATGTAGGGACCCAGTACTTC.

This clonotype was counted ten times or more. This CDR3 is CASSQSRETEQYF. DNA for the CDR3: TGCGCCAGCAGCCAGTCAAGGGAGACCGAGCAGTACTTC. The gene calls are TRBV4-3 and TRBJ2-7; maybe TRBD2 (5 bases). CDR1 and CDR2 from the germline V gene are LGHNA and YSLEER. The CDR3 totals 13 residues. The germline V and J ends were trimmed by 3 bases and 6 bases, with 12 bases remaining between them.

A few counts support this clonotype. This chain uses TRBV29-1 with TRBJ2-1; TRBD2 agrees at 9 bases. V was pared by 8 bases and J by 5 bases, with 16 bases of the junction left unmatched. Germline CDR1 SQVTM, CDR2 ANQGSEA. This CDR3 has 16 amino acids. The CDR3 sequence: CSFARGSSGIDNEQFF. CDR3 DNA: TGCAGCTTTGCCCGGGGGTCTAGCGGGATAGACAATGAGCAGTTCTTC.

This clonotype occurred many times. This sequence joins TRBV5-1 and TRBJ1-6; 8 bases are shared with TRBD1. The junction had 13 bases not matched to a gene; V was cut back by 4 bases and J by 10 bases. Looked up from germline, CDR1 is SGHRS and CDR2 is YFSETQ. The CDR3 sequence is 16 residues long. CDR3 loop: CASSPALRTGKSPLHF. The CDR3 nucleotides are TGCGCCAGCAGCCCAGCTTTACGGACAGGGAAATCACCCCTCCACTTT.

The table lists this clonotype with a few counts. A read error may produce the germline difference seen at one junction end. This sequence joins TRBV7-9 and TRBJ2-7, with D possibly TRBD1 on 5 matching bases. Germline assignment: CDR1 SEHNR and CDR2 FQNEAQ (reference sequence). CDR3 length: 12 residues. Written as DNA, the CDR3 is TGTGCCAGCAGCCGTGTCGCAGGGAATCGGGACTTC. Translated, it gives CASSRVAGNRDF.

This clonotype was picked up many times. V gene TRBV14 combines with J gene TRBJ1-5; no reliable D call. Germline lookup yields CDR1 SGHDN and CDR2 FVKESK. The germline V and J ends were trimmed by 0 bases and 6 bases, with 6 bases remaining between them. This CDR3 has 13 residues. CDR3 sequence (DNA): TGTGCCAGCAGCCAAGATGGTGGTCAGCCCCAGCATTTT. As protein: CASSQDGGQPQHF.

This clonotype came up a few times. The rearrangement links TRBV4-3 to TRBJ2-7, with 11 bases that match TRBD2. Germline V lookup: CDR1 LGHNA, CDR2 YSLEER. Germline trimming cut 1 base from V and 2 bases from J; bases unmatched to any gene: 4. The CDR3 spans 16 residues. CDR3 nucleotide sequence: TGCGCCAGCAGCCAAGGGCTGACTAGCGGGGCCTACGAGCAGTACTTC. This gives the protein CASSQGLTSGAYEQYF.